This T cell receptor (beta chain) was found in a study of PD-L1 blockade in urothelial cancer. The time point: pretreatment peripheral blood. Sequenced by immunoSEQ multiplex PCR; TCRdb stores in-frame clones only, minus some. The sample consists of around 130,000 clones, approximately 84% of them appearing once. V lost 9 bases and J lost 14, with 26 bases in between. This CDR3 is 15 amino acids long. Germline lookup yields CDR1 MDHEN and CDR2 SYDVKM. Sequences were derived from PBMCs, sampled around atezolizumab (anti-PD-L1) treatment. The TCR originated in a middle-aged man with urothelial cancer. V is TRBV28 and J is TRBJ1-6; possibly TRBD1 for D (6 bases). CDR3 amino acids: CASRSEGQGWGTLHF. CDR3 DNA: TGTGCCAGTAGATCAGAGGGGCAGGGGTGGGGCACCCTCCACTTT.